The TCR beta chain under discussion was sequenced for a study of beta chain features in type 1 diabetes. This clone was observed a handful of times. Its antigen is undetermined. Whole-study results and caveats: Significant though moderate, a shortening of TCRB CDR3s appeared in all four CD4+ subsets of Type 1 diabetes patients.

The CDR3 loop spans 16 amino acids. J lost 1 base, V lost 4 bases, and 3 bases had no gene match. Per the germline V gene, CDR1 is SGHNT and CDR2 is YYREEE (reference sequence). Every isolated RNA sample was fully reverse transcribed, so sequencing captured expressed TCRB transcripts. The table came from immunoSEQ multiplex PCR; TCRdb's copy has only in-frame clones and leaves some out. The profile shows 600,000 to 700,000 clones, under 15% of them singletons. Sequencing was performed on naive CD4+ T cells from blood. This clonotype originated in a man aged 25 to 45 with type 1 diabetes. The V and J genes are TRBV5-4 and TRBJ2-2; 11 bases are shared with TRBD2. The CDR3 DNA follows: TGTGCCAGCAGCCCAGGACTAGCGGGGAACACCGGGGAGCTGTTTTTT. As protein: CASSPGLAGNTGELFF.